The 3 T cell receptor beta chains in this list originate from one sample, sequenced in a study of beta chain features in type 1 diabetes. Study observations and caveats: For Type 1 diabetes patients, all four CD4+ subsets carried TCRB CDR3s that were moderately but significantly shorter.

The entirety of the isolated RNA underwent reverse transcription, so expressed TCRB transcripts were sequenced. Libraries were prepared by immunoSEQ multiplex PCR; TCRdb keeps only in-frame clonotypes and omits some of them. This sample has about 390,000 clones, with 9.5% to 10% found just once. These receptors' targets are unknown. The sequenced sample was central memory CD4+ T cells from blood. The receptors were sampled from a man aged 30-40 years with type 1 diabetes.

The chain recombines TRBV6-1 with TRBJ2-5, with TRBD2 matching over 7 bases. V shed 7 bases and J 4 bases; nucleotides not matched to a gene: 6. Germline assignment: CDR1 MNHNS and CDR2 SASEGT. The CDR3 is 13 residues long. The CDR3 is CASTPGRGETQYF. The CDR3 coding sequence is TGTGCCAGCACCCCTGGGAGGGGAGAGACCCAGTACTTC.

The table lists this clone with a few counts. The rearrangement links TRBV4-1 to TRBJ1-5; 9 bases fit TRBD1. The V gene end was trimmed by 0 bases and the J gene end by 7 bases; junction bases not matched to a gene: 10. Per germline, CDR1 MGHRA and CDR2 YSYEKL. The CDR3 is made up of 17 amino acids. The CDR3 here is CASSQEGSGTGKQPQHF. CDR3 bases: TGCGCCAGCAGCCAAGAGGGGAGCGGGACAGGGAAACAGCCCCAGCATTTT.

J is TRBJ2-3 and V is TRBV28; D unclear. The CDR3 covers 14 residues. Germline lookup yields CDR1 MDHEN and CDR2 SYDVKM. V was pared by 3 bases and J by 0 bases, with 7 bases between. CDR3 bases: TGTGCCAGCAGTTTCTCGGACAGCACAGATACGCAGTATTTT. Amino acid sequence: CASSFSDSTDTQYF.